This TCR beta chain came from a study of blood T cell repertoires in COVID-19. Original handling: Amplification from reference gene primers served as the basis for estimated nucleated cell counts. Produced via immunoSEQ multiplex PCR; TCRdb's table is partial and in-frame only. D and trimming were read from the DNA, whereas the V and J calls and clone size are those reported in that table. The sample records 110,000 to 150,000 clones, 65% to 90% being singletons. The V gene end was trimmed by 8 bases and the J gene end by 8 bases; junction bases not matched to a gene: 5. Per germline, CDR1 MDHEN and CDR2 SYDVKM. The CDR3 spans 13 residues.

This clonotype was sampled from a man aged 50-59 years with acute or convalescent COVID-19. The chain links TRBV28 to TRBJ2-1; the match to TRBD2 covers 11 bases. Sequences were obtained from peripheral blood. CDR3 in amino acids: CASGLAGGHEQFF. The CDR3 DNA follows: TGTGCCAGCGGGCTAGCGGGAGGCCATGAGCAGTTCTTC.